This T cell receptor (beta chain) was profiled in a study of T cells in Graves' hyperthyroidism and ophthalmopathy. Findings and limits, study-wide: Also found in blood were most expanded thyroid clonotypes above 0.001.

CDR3 size: 16 residues. Germline V CDR1 and CDR2: SEHNR, FQNEAQ (reference sequence). With V trimmed by 5 bases and J by 3 bases, 7 bases remained unmatched. Patients aged 18 to 65 had newly diagnosed hyperthyroidism of under 2 months' duration. Exclusion of patients followed from uncontrolled infection, other autoimmune disease, pregnancy or lactation. TCR beta CDR3 regions were amplified from RNA. In the first-round RT-PCR of the TCR CDR3, the HTBI primer set was used. TCRdb redid the calling of the multiplex PCR reads with MiXCR, one entry per CDR3 protein. The sample has approximately 360,000 distinct CDR3 sequences, about a sixth seen once; the top ten hold roughly a quarter. As regards this clonotype: Its specificity is unknown.

The source material was blood. V and J are TRBV7-9 and TRBJ2-1; 10 bases line up with TRBD2. This clonotype originated in a woman younger than 30 with Graves' hyperthyroidism that later progressed to Graves' ophthalmopathy. CDR3 bases: TGTGCCAGCAGCCCTCTAGCGGGAGAGGGCTACAATGAGCAGTTCTTC. Its translation: CASSPLAGEGYNEQFF.